This T cell receptor (beta chain) originates from a study of tumor-infiltrating lymphocytes in primary liver carcinoma. Study in general: Patients were both men and women, whose ages ran from 30 to 69 years.

Germline DNA was also extracted, with blood RNA taken from unsorted whole blood. Approximately 4 milliliters of peripheral blood were collected before surgery. As concerns this clonotype: Its antigen is currently unknown. At one of its ends the junction is not consistent with the germline gene, which may arise from a read error.

Study-level points and caveats: A significantly higher top-250-clone fraction was recorded for tumors than for blood (p = 0.039). Researchers found tumor-adjacent and tumor-blood pairs overlapped less than tumor region pairs.

The CDR3 extends over 15 amino acids. CDR1 and CDR2 (germline): MDHEN, SYDVKM. A constant-region primer primed TCR beta cDNA synthesis from 500 to 550 ng of total RNA. TCR beta libraries came from three nested multiplex PCR rounds using slightly modified ARM-PCR. Two initial PCR rounds of about 9 cycles each paired TRBV1-TRBV30 forward primers with a C-beta reverse primer. TCRdb re-derived calls from the multiplex PCR reads in MiXCR, one entry per CDR3 protein. Of 320,000 or so distinct CDR3 sequences listed, approximately 60% are singletons. The clonotype originates from a man aged 35-49 years with primary liver carcinoma and hepatitis B virus infection. V gene TRBV28 combines with J gene TRBJ2-1; D may be TRBD2 (5 bases). The sequencing input was peripheral blood. CDR3 nucleotide sequence: TGTGCCAGCATCTCTTTGGACTCCCACAGCAATGACCAGTTCTTC. It specifies CASISLDSHSNDQFF.